The 21 T cell receptor beta chains below come from one sample, sequenced in a study of CD8+ T cells in alopecia areata. The treatment denotes: oral pan-JAK inhibitor, 5-10 mg twice daily. Isolated RNA was reverse transcribed into cDNA used as the sequencing template. Clones were read by immunoSEQ multiplex PCR, and TCRdb kept only the in-frame ones, dropping some. The profile shows 200,000 or so clones, about 40% of them singletons. Sequencing was performed on CD4+ T cells sorted from blood, taken around week 36, from a patient treated with tofacitinib. The receptors derive from a human donor with alopecia areata.

This clone has a handful of counts. The CDR3 loop reads CASSPTQGAGYGYTF. Here the CDR3 DNA reads TGTGCCAGCTCACCTACACAGGGGGCTGGGTATGGCTACACCTTC. The chain couples TRBV18 to TRBJ1-2; 9 bases align to TRBD1. The germline CDR1 and CDR2 sequences are KGHSH and LQKENI. Trimming removed 3 bases from V and 5 bases from J; junction bases left unmatched: 7. The CDR3 extends over 15 amino acids.

The CDR3 sequence: CSGTGGTDTQYF. The CDR3 bases are TGCAGCGGAACAGGAGGCACAGATACGCAGTATTTT. The J gene is TRBJ2-3, the V gene TRBV29-1; weak D call: TRBD1 (5 bases). CDR3 size: 12 residues. V was trimmed by 7 bases and J by 1 base, leaving 9 bases between them. Germline V gene lookup returns CDR1 SQVTM and CDR2 ANQGSEA.

The chain carries TRBV30 and TRBJ1-1, with D tentatively TRBD1 (5 bases). The V gene lost 1 base and the J gene lost 13 bases, with 16 bases spanning the gap. Germline V gene sequence: CDR1 GTSNPN, CDR2 SVGIG (reference sequence). The CDR3 sequence is 12 residues long. CDR3 nucleotide sequence: TGTGCCTGGAGTGCACTCAGGGTAGTGGTTTTCTTT. The encoded protein is CAWSALRVVVFF.

The rearrangement uses TRBV6-4 and TRBJ2-3; 7 bases agree with TRBD2. This CDR3 has 16 residues. Germline trimming cut 8 bases from V and 4 bases from J; bases unmatched to any gene: 15. CDR1 and CDR2 (germline): MRHNA, SNTAGT. Here the CDR3 DNA reads TGTGCCAGCGCCCCTTATGGCGGGAGTTTTTCAGATACGCAGTATTTT. This codes for CASAPYGGSFSDTQYF.

The table lists this clone with a few counts. The V and J genes are TRBV27 and TRBJ2-2; D may be TRBD1 or TRBD2 (5 bases each). With 3 bases removed from V and 6 bases from J, the gap between germline ends came to 11 bases. Germline V gene lookup returns CDR1 MNHEY and CDR2 SMNVEV (reference sequence). This CDR3 is 14 amino acids long. The CDR3 region has the DNA TGTGCCAGCAGTTTCGCCAGGGACGCCGGGGAGCTGTTTTTT. It yields the protein CASSFARDAGELFF.

Only a few counts were recorded for this clone. The genes are TRBV6-5 and TRBJ1-1; tentatively, D is TRBD1 (6 bases). Trimming pared 3 bases from V and 8 bases from J, leaving 16 bases between. CDR1 and CDR2 (germline): MNHEY, SVGAGI. This CDR3 region has 14 residues. CDR3 protein: CASSYDRQGAEAFF. In DNA form, the CDR3 reads TGTGCCAGCAGTTATGACAGGCAGGGAGCCGAAGCTTTCTTT.

As DNA, the CDR3 is TGCAGCGTTGCCCCCTCGGACAGCTTCTATGGCTACACCTTC. Protein product: CSVAPSDSFYGYTF. The J gene is TRBJ1-2, the V gene TRBV29-1; D might be TRBD1 (6 bases). CDR1 and CDR2 from the germline V gene are SQVTM and ANQGSEA. The CDR3 runs 14 residues. The germline V and J ends were trimmed by 4 bases and 4 bases, with 16 bases remaining between them.

The chain combines TRBV6-5 with TRBJ2-6; no definite D call. Trimming stripped 4 bases from V and 1 base from J, with 5 bases between. CDR3 length: 14 amino acids. The germline V gene has CDR1 MNHEY and CDR2 SVGAGI. CDR3 nucleotides: TGTGCCAGCAGTTTTCAATCTGGGGCCAACGTCCTGACTTTC. This encodes CASSFQSGANVLTF.

The V gene is TRBV4-1, the J gene TRBJ2-7; no definite D call. The CDR3 spans 13 residues. Germline loops: CDR1 MGHRA, CDR2 YSYEKL. V was trimmed by 3 bases and J by 2 bases, leaving 8 bases between them. The CDR3 spells CASSQPGAYEQYF. The CDR3 DNA sequence: TGCGCCAGCAGCCAGCCTGGGGCCTACGAGCAGTACTTC.

This clone has only a few counts. The chain combines TRBV11-1 with TRBJ2-7; 8 bases align to TRBD2. With V trimmed by 5 bases and J by 11 bases, 11 bases remained unmatched. The CDR3 length is 13 residues. Germline CDR1 is SGHAT and CDR2 is FQDESV (reference sequence). The CDR3 sequence: CASSNTGTRIEYF. The CDR3, as DNA: TGTGCCAGCAGCAATACCGGGACTAGAATTGAGTACTTC.

CDR3 DNA: TGTGCCAGTCGACTCCCGTATGCCCCCTACGAGCAGTACTTC. Residues: CASRLPYAPYEQYF. The rearrangement links TRBV25-1 to TRBJ2-7; no clear D. Germline V gives CDR1 MGHDK, CDR2 SYGVNS. The CDR3 loop spans 14 amino acids. Trimming removed 9 bases at V and 2 bases at J, with 17 bases between.

The rearrangement links TRBV18 to TRBJ2-7; TRBD1 matches 9 bases. Germline CDR1 and CDR2: KGHSH and LQKENI. The V segment lost 5 bases and the J segment 2 bases; nucleotides outside the gene matches: 7. There are 15 residues in the CDR3. The CDR3 loop reads CASSARDRETYEQYF. The CDR3 coding sequence is TGTGCCAGCTCAGCACGGGACAGGGAAACCTACGAGCAGTACTTC. The full variable domain, completed using reference TRBV18 and TRBJ2-7, is NAGVMQNPRHLVRRRGQEARLRCSPMKGHSHVYWYRQLPEEGLKFMVYLQKENIIDESGMPKERFSAEFPKEGPSILRIQQVVRGDSAAYFCASSARDRETYEQYFGPGTRLTVT.

This chain links TRBV6-6 with TRBJ1-2; 11 bases line up with TRBD1. Germline CDR1 reads MNHNY; CDR2 reads SVGAGI (reference sequence). This CDR3 spans 16 amino acids. Losses at the gene ends were 2 bases for V and 8 bases for J; bases not matched to a gene: 10. The DNA for the CDR3 is TGTGCCAGCAGTTACACCTTACCGGGACAGGGGGTCGGCTACACCTTC. Translating it yields CASSYTLPGQGVGYTF.

This clone came up a few times. The CDR3 loop is CASSQDHPAGSRTDTQYF. In nucleotides, the CDR3 is TGCGCCAGCAGCCAAGATCATCCAGCGGGAAGTCGAACAGATACGCAGTATTTT. The genes are TRBV4-3 and TRBJ2-3; 7 nucleotides match TRBD2. This CDR3 comprises 18 residues. Per the germline V gene, CDR1 is LGHNA and CDR2 is YSLEER. V gave up 0 bases and J gave up 3 bases; unmatched junction bases: 12.

The CDR3: CASSPSDTYSYNEQFF. The CDR3 bases are TGTGCCAGCAGTCCGTCGGACACCTACTCCTACAATGAGCAGTTCTTC. The rearrangement joins TRBV2 to TRBJ2-1; perhaps TRBD1 as D (5 bases). The germline V gene has CDR1 SNHLY and CDR2 FYNNEI. V was pared by 5 bases and J by 0 bases, with 14 bases between. The CDR3 spans 16 residues. The full variable domain, rest sourced from reference TRBV2 and TRBJ2-1, is EPEVTQTPSHQVTQMGQEVILRCVPISNHLYFYWYRQILGQKVEFLVSFYNNEISEKSEIFDDQFSVERPDGSNFTLKIRSTKLEDSAMYFCASSPSDTYSYNEQFFGPGTRLTVL.

CDR3 in amino acids: CSVGQYSNQPQHF. DNA of the CDR3: TGCAGCGTAGGACAGTATAGCAATCAGCCCCAGCATTTT. This chain uses TRBV29-1 with TRBJ1-5; D is possibly TRBD1 (6 bases). The V gene's germline CDR1 is SQVTM and CDR2 ANQGSEA. Deletions cut 6 bases from V and 0 bases from J, with 9 bases between. The CDR3 has 13 amino acids. Supplemented by reference TRBV29-1 and TRBJ1-5, the full variable domain reads SAVISQKPSRDICQRGTSLTIQCQVDSQVTMMFWYRQQPGQSLTLIATANQGSEATYESGFVIDKFPISRPNLTFSTLTVSNMSPEDSSIYLCSVGQYSNQPQHFGDGTRLSIL.

This chain uses TRBV6-5 with TRBJ1-5; tentative D call: TRBD1 (5 bases). This CDR3 has 15 amino acids. Germline V gene data show CDR1 as MNHEY and CDR2 as SVGAGI. V lost 0 bases, J lost 7 bases, and 13 bases lay in between. This CDR3 reads CASSYSSAGIQPQHF. CDR3 DNA sequence: TGTGCCAGCAGTTACTCGTCGGCAGGGATACAGCCCCAGCATTTT.

J is TRBJ1-1 and V is TRBV5-6; possibly TRBD1 for D (6 bases). This CDR3 comprises 16 residues. Germline V CDR1 and CDR2: SGHDT, YYEEEE. Trimming took 5 bases from V and 0 from J, leaving 17 bases between them. CDR3 bases: TGTGCCAGCAGGACCGGGACACTTATCATGAACACTGAAGCTTTCTTT. Amino acid sequence: CASRTGTLIMNTEAFF. Variable domain in full (rest from reference TRBV5-6 and TRBJ1-1): DAGVTQSPTHLIKTRGQQVTLRCSPKSGHDTVSWYQQALGQGPQFIFQYYEEEERQRGNFPDRFSGHQFPNYSSELNVNALLLGDSALYLCASRTGTLIMNTEAFFGQGTRLTVV.

In its sample, this clone was seen once. The rearrangement links TRBV11-2 to TRBJ2-6; D may be TRBD1 (5 bases). Germline CDR1 reads SGHAT; CDR2 reads FQNNGV. V gave up 3 bases and J gave up 0 bases, with 6 bases separating them. This CDR3 comprises 15 residues. CDR3 amino acids: CASSLGHSGANVLTF. The CDR3 DNA sequence: TGTGCCAGCAGCTTGGGGCACTCTGGGGCCAACGTCCTGACTTTC. Based on the CDR3 plus reference TRBV11-2 and TRBJ2-6, the full variable domain is EAGVAQSPRYKIIEKRQSVAFWCNPISGHATLYWYQQILGQGPKLLIQFQNNGVVDDSQLPKDRFSAERLKGVDSTLKIQPAKLEDSAVYLCASSLGHSGANVLTFGAGSRLTVL.

This clone occurred a few times. The rearrangement joins TRBV30 to TRBJ2-6; D is possibly TRBD1 or TRBD2 (5 bases each). The V end lost 0 bases, the J end lost 2 bases, and 14 bases lay between the germline ends. The CDR3 length is 17 residues. Germline-derived CDR1 and CDR2 are GTSNPN and SVGIG (reference sequence). The CDR3 nucleotides are TGTGCCTGGAGTGTACGGGCGGGCAGGGCTGGGGCCAACGTCCTGACTTTC. The encoded protein is CAWSVRAGRAGANVLTF.

This clone occurred a few times. The chain combines TRBV29-1 with TRBJ1-2; D may be TRBD1 (5 bases). Per germline, CDR1 SQVTM and CDR2 ANQGSEA. V was cut by 2 bases and J by 8 bases, with 12 bases left in between. The CDR3 sequence is 12 residues long. As DNA, the CDR3 is TGCAGCGTTGAAACCCAGGGATGGGGCTACACCTTC. This encodes CSVETQGWGYTF.